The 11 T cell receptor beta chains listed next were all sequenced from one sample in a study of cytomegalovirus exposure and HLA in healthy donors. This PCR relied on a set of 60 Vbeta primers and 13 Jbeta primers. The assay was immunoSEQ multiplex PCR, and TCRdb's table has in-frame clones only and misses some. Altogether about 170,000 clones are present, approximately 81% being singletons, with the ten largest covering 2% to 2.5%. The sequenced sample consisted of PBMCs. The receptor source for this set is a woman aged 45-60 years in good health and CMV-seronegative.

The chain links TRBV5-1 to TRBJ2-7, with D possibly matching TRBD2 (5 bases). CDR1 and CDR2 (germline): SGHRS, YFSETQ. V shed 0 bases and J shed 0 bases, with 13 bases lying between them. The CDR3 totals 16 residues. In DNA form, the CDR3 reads TGCGCCAGCAGCTTGGCCGGACTCCGGAGCTCCTACGAGCAGTACTTC. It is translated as CASSLAGLRSSYEQYF.

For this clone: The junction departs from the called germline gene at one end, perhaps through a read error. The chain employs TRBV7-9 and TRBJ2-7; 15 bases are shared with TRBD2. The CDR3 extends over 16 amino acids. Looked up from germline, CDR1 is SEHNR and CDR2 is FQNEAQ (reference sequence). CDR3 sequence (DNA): TGTTCCAGCAGCAAGGGACTAGCGGGGGGCTCCTACGAGCAGTACTTC. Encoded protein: CSSSKGLAGGSYEQYF. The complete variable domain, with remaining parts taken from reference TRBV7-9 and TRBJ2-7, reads DTGVSQNPRHKITKRGQNVTFRCDPISEHNRLYWYRQTLGQGPEFLTYFQNEAQLEKSRLLSDRFSAERPKGSFSTLEIQRTEQGDSAMYLCSSSKGLAGGSYEQYFGPGTRLTVT.

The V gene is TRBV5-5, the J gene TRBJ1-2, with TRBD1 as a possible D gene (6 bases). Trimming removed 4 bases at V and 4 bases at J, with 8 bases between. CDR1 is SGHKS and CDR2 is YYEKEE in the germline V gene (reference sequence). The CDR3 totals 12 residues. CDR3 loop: CASSTDSYGYTF. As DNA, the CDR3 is TGTGCCAGCAGCACGGACAGCTATGGCTACACCTTC. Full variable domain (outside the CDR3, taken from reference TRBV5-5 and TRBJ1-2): DAGVTQSPTHLIKTRGQQVTLRCSPISGHKSVSWYQQVLGQGPQFIFQYYEKEERGRGNFPDRFSARQFPNYSSELNVNALLLGDSALYLCASSTDSYGYTFGSGTRLTVV.

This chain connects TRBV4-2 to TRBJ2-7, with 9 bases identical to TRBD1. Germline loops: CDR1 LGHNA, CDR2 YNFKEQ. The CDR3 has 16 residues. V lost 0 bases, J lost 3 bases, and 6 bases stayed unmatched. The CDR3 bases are TGTGCCAGCAGCCAAGAGGACAGGGGTCCCTTCTACGAGCAGTACTTC. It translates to CASSQEDRGPFYEQYF.

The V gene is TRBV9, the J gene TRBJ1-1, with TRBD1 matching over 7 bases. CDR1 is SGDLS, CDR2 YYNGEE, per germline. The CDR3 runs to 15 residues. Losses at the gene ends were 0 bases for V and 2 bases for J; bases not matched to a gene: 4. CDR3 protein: CASSVGDRLNTEAFF. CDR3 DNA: TGTGCCAGCAGCGTAGGGGACAGACTTAACACTGAAGCTTTCTTT. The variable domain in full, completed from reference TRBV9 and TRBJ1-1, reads DSGVTQTPKHLITATGQRVTLRCSPRSGDLSVYWYQQSLDQGLQFLIQYYNGEERAKGNILERFSAQQFPDLHSELNLSSLELGDSALYFCASSVGDRLNTEAFFGQGTRLTVV.

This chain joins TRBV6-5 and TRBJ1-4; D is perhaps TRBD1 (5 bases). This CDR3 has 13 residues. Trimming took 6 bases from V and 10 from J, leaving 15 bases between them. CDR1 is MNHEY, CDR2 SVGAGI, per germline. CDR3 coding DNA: TGTGCCAGCAGGATCACGGTCGGGGGAAAACTGTTTTTT. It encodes CASRITVGGKLFF.

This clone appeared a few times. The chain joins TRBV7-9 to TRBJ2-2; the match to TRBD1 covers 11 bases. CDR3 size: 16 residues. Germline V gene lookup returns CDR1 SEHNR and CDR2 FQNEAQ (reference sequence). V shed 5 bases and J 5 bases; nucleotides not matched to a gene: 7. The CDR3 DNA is TGTGCCAGCAGCCCCAGGACAGGGGGCCTAACCGGGGAGCTGTTTTTT. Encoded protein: CASSPRTGGLTGELFF. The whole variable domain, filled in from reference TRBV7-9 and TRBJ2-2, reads DTGVSQNPRHKITKRGQNVTFRCDPISEHNRLYWYRQTLGQGPEFLTYFQNEAQLEKSRLLSDRFSAERPKGSFSTLEIQRTEQGDSAMYLCASSPRTGGLTGELFFGEGSRLTVL.

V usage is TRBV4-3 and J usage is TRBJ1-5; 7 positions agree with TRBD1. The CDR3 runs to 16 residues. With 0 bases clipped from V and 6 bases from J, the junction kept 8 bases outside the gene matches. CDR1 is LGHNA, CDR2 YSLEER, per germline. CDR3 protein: CASSQDLGQGGQPQHF. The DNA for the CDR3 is TGCGCCAGCAGCCAAGATCTAGGCCAGGGGGGTCAGCCCCAGCATTTT.

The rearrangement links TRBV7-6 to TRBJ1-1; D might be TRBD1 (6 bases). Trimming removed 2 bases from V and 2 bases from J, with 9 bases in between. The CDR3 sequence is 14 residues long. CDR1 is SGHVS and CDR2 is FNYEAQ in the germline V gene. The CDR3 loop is CASSLWTDNTEAFF. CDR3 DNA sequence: TGTGCCAGCAGCTTATGGACAGATAACACTGAAGCTTTCTTT.

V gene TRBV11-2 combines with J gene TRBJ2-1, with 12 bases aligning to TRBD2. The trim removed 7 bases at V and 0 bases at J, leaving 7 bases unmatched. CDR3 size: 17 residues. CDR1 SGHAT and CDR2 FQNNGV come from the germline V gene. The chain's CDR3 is CASNEKLAGGSYNEQFF. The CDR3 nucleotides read TGTGCCAGCAACGAAAAACTAGCGGGAGGCTCCTACAATGAGCAGTTCTTC. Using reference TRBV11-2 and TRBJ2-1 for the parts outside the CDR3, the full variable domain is EAGVAQSPRYKIIEKRQSVAFWCNPISGHATLYWYQQILGQGPKLLIQFQNNGVVDDSQLPKDRFSAERLKGVDSTLKIQPAKLEDSAVYLCASNEKLAGGSYNEQFFGPGTRLTVL.

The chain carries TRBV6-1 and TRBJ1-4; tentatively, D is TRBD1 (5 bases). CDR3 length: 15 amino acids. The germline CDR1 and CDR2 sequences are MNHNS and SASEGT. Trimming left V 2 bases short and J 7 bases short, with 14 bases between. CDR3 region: CASSEYRGGSEKLFF. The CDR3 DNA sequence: TGTGCCAGCAGTGAATACCGGGGCGGGAGTGAAAAACTGTTTTTT.